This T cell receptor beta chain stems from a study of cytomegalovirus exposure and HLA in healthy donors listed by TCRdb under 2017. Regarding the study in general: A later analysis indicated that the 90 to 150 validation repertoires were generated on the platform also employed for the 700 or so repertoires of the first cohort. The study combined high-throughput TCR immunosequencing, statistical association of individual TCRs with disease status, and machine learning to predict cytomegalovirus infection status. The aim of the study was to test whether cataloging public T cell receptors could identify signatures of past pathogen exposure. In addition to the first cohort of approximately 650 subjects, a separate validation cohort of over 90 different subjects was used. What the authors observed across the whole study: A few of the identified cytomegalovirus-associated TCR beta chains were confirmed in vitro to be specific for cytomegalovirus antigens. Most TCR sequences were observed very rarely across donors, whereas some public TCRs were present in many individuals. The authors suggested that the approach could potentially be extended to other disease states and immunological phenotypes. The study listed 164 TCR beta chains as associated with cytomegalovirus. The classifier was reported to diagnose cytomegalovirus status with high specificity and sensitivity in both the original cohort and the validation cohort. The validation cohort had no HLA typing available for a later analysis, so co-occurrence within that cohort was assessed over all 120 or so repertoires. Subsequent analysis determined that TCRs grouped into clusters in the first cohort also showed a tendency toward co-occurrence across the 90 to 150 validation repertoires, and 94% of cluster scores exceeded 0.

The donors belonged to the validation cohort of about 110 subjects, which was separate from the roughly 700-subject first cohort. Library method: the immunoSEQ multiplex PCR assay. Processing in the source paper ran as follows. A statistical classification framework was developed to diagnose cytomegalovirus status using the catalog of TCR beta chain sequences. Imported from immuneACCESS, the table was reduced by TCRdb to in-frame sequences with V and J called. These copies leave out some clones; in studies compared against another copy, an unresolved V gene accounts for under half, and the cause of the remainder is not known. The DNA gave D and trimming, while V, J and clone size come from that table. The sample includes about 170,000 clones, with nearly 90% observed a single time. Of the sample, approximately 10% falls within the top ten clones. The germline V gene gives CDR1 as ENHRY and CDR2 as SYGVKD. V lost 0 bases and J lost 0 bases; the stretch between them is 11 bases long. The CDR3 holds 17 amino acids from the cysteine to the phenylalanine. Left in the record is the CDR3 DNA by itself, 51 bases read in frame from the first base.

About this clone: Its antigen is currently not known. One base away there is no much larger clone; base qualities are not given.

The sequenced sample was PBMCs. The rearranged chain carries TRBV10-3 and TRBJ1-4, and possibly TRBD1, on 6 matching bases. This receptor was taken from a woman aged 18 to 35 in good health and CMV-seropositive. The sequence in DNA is TGTGCCATCAGTGAGTCGAGGGGGATGGCAACTAATGAAAAACTGTTTTTT. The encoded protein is CAISESRGMATNEKLFF.